Each of the 8 T cell receptor beta chains below was sequenced from the same sample in a study of T cells in Graves' hyperthyroidism and ophthalmopathy. TCR beta CDR3 regions were amplified from RNA. The study used the HTBI primer set for a first-round RT-PCR of the TCR CDR3. TCRdb called the multiplex PCR reads again in MiXCR, with one record for every CDR3 protein. This table has hundreds of thousands of distinct CDR3 sequences, roughly 14% appearing once. Material: blood. These receptors were collected from a man aged 18 to 30 with Graves' ophthalmopathy.

This clonotype was recorded a few times. A much bigger clone sits one base away, suggesting this may be a read error. The chain combines TRBV5-1 with TRBJ2-3; 7 bases are shared with TRBD1. Germline values: CDR1 SGHRS, CDR2 YFSETQ. The V and J ends lost 6 bases and 1 base, in that order; junction bases with no gene match: 11. The CDR3 runs to 16 residues. The CDR3 here is CASTWRTGVGTDTQYF. CDR3 nucleotides: TGCGCCAGCACCTGGAGAACAGGGGTGGGCACAGATACGCAGTATTTT.

This clonotype showed up many times. The chain joins TRBV27 to TRBJ2-1; perhaps TRBD2 as D (8 bases). The CDR3 spans 20 residues. The V gene lost 6 bases and the J gene lost 0 bases, with 27 bases spanning the gap. Germline-derived CDR1 and CDR2 are MNHEY and SMNVEV (reference sequence). The CDR3 protein is CASSARPGGGPSSSYNEQFF. Here the CDR3 DNA reads TGTGCCAGCAGCGCCAGGCCGGGAGGGGGCCCAAGTAGCTCCTACAATGAGCAGTTCTTC.

This clonotype was observed a handful of times. The chain employs TRBV20-1 and TRBJ2-3; tentatively, D is TRBD2 (6 bases). The CDR3 contains 14 residues. CDR1 and CDR2 from the germline V gene are DFQATT and SNEGSKA (reference sequence). The CDR3 reads CIVGSQPRTDTQYF. DNA of the CDR3: TGCATAGTCGGGAGCCAACCCCGCACAGATACGCAGTATTTT.

This clonotype was observed many times. The V gene is TRBV11-3, the J gene TRBJ2-5; D not resolved. CDR3 length: 15 residues. The germline V gene encodes CDR1 SGHNT and CDR2 YENEEA. Trimming left V 1 base short and J 6 bases short, with 15 bases between. CDR3 sequence: CASSLVPSEKKTQYF. CDR3 sequence (DNA): TGTGCCAGCAGCTTAGTGCCCAGCGAGAAGAAGACCCAGTACTTC.

This clonotype appeared a few times. This chain joins TRBV7-9 and TRBJ2-7, with 12 bases matching TRBD1. The CDR3 extends over 15 amino acids. V was clipped by 4 bases and J by 3 bases; unmatched bases: 4. Germline CDR1 is SEHNR and CDR2 is FQNEAQ (reference sequence). Here the CDR3 reads CASSSGTGGNYEQYF. Here the CDR3 DNA reads TGTGCCAGCAGCTCTGGGACAGGGGGCAACTACGAGCAGTACTTC.

For this clonotype: This sequence may be a read error, since a much larger clone differs from it by one base. The chain uses TRBV2 and TRBJ1-2; 8 bases are shared with TRBD1. The V segment lost 9 bases and the J segment 6 bases; nucleotides outside the gene matches: 6. This CDR3 spans 12 amino acids. The germline V gene encodes CDR1 SNHLY and CDR2 FYNNEI. The DNA of the CDR3 is TGTGCCAGTACAGGACAGGGCCATGGCTACACCTTC. This gives the protein CASTGQGHGYTF.

This clonotype was recorded many times. This chain connects TRBV20-1 to TRBJ2-5, with 11 bases aligning to TRBD1. The CDR3 has 13 amino acids. Per germline, CDR1 DFQATT and CDR2 SNEGSKA (reference sequence). Trimming removed 3 bases from V and 4 bases from J; junction bases left unmatched: 1. This CDR3 is CSARDRGLETQYF. The CDR3 region has the DNA TGCAGTGCTAGGGACAGGGGGCTAGAGACCCAGTACTTC.

This clonotype was recorded a few times. J is TRBJ2-6 and V is TRBV25-1; 7 bases agree with TRBD1. V was clipped by 6 bases and J by 0 bases; unmatched bases: 11. Per germline, CDR1 MGHDK and CDR2 SYGVNS. The CDR3 loop spans 18 amino acids. The CDR3 DNA is TGTGCCAGCAGCCCAGTTCCGGGACAGCACTCTGGGGCCAACGTCCTGACTTTC. Its translation is CASSPVPGQHSGANVLTF.